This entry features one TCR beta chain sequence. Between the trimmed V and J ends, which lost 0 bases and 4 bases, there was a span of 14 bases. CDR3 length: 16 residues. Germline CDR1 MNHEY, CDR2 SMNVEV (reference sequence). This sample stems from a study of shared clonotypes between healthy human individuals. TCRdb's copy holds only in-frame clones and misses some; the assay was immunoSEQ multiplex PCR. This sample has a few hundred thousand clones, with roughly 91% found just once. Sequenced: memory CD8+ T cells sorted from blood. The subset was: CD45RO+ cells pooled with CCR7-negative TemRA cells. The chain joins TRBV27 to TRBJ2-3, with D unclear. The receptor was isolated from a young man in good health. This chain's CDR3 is CASSLSFPQRADTQYF. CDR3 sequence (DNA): TGTGCCAGCAGTTTATCGTTCCCTCAGCGCGCAGATACGCAGTATTTT.